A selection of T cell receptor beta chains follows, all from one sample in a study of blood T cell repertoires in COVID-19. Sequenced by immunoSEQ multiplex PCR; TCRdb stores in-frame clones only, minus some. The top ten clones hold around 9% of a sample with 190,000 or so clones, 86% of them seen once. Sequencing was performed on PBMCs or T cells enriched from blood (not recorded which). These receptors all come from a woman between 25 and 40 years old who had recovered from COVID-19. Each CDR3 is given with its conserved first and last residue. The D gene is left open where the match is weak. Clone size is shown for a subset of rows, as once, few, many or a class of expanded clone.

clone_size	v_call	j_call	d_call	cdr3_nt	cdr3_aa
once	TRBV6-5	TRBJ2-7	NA	TGTGCCAGCAGCCCGGACACCCTAAATTTTTACGAGCAGTACTTC	CASSPDTLNFYEQYF
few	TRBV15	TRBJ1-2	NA	TGTGCCACCAGCGATGATTCGGACACAGCTAACTATGGCTACACCTTC	CATSDDSDTANYGYTF
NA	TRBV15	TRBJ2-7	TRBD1	TGTGCCACCAGCAGAGTTCGGTGGGGACAGGGCGGTTCATCCTACGAGCAGTACTTC	CATSRVRWGQGGSSYEQYF
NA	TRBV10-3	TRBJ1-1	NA	TGTGCCATCACGGTGGAGTCGAACACTGAAGCTTTCTTT	CAITVESNTEAFF
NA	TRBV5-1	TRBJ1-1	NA	TGCGCCAGCAGCTTGGCCGACGGGGTTGAAAACACTGAAGCTTTCTTT	CASSLADGVENTEAFF
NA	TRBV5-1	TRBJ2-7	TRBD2	TGCGCCAGCAGCTTGGGAATCCGGGACTACCTTACCTACGAGCAGTACTTC	CASSLGIRDYLTYEQYF
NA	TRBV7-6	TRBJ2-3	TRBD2	TGTGCCAGCAGCTCCCAGCGGGAGGGAGATACGCAGTATTTT	CASSSQREGDTQYF
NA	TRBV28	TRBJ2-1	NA	TGTGCCAGCAGAAAAAATGCGGGGAACAATGAGCAGTTCTTC	CASRKNAGNNEQFF
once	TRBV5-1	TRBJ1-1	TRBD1	TGCGCCAGCAGACGAGGTACAGGGGACACTGAAGCTTTCTTT	CASRRGTGDTEAFF
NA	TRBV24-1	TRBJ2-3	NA	TGTGCCACCAGTGAATCCCAGGGACTTCATACGCAGTATTTT	CATSESQGLHTQYF
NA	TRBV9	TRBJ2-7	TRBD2	TGTGCCAGCAGCCCTAGCGGGAGGGCCGCCTACGAGCAGTACTTC	CASSPSGRAAYEQYF
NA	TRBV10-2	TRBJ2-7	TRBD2	TGCGCCAGCAGTGAGTCTTGGGGCGGGAGAACCTACGAGCAGTACTTC	CASSESWGGRTYEQYF
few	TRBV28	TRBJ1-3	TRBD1	TGTGCCAGCAGCACGACCCCGGGACAGATGGGAAACACCATATATTTT	CASSTTPGQMGNTIYF
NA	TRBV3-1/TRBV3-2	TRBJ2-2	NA	TGTGCCAGCAGCCAAGTAATGACTACCGGGGAGCTGTTTTTT	CASSQVMTTGELFF
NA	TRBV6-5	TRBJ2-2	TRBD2	TGTGCCCACGGCCCAGCGGGAGGGGCCGGGGAGCTGTTTTTT	CAHGPAGGAGELFF
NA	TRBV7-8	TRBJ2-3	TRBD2	TGTGCCAGCAGACCTAGCGGGTTTGTCACAGATACGCAGTATTTT	CASRPSGFVTDTQYF
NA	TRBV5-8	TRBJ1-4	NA	TGTGCCAGCAGCCTGGGGCTAGGAAAACTGTTTTTT	CASSLGLGKLFF
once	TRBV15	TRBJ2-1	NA	TGTGCCACCAGCAGTTCCAGTGTTGATGAGCAGTTCTTC	CATSSSSVDEQFF
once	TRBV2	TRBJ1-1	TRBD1	TGTGCCAGCAGTCCTACAGGGGTCGCGACTGAAGCTTTCTTT	CASSPTGVATEAFF
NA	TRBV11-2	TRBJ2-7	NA	TGTGCCAGCAGCTTAGTTTCCGACGAGCAGTACTTC	CASSLVSDEQYF
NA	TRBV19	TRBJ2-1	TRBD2	TGTGCCAGTAGTATGGGAGGGGACGCGTACGGGGAGCAGTTCTTC	CASSMGGDAYGEQFF
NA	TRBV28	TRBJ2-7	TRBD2	TGTGCCAGCAGTGGGAGGGTTGGGTACGAGCAGTACTTC	CASSGRVGYEQYF
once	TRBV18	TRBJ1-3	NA	TGTGCCAGCTCACCCCAAGGACGGGGGGGAACTGGAAACACCATATATTTT	CASSPQGRGGTGNTIYF
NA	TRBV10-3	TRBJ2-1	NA	TGTGCCAGTCACAGGGGTGAGCGGGATGAGCAGTTCTTC	CASHRGERDEQFF
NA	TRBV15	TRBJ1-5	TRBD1	TGTGCCACCAGCGGCGGGACAGGCAATCAGCCCCAGCATTTT	CATSGGTGNQPQHF
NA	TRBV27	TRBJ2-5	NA	TGTGCCAGCCGTTTCCTGGCAGGTGCACTTCAAGAGACCCAGTACTTC	CASRFLAGALQETQYF
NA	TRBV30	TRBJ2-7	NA	TGTGCCTGGAGGAAAGAACAGGTCACCTACGAGCAGTACTTC	CAWRKEQVTYEQYF
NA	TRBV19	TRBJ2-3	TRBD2	TGTGCCAGTAGTCTTGGACTAGCGGGAGTAGATACGCAGTATTTT	CASSLGLAGVDTQYF
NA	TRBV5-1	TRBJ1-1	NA	TGCGCCAGCAACTCTGGGAACACTGAAGCTTTCTTT	CASNSGNTEAFF
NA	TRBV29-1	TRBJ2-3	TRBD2	TGCAGCGTAGCCCTAGCGGGAGGGCCGAATACGCAGTATTTT	CSVALAGGPNTQYF
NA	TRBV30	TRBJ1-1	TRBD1	TGTGCCTGGGAGGCAGGGGGTGGCACTGAAGCTTTCTTT	CAWEAGGGTEAFF
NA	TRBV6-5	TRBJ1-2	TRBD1	TGTGCCAGTAAGCCGGGACAGGGGCTTGGCTACACCTTC	CASKPGQGLGYTF
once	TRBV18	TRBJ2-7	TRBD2	TGTGCCAGCTCACCAGCAGGGACTATCTCCTACGAGCAGTACTTC	CASSPAGTISYEQYF
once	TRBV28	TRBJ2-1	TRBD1	TGTGCCAGCAGTCCGGGACAGGGGGGTTACAATGAGCAGTTCTTC	CASSPGQGGYNEQFF
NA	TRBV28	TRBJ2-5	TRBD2	TGTGCCAGCAGTTCTGGAATAGCGGGAAATAGGTACTTC	CASSSGIAGNRYF
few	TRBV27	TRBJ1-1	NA	TGTGCCAGCGGTAAAGCCATGAACACTGAAGCTTTCTTT	CASGKAMNTEAFF
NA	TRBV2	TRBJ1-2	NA	TGTGCCAGCAGTGAGGGAAGGGGCACCTTC	CASSEGRGTF
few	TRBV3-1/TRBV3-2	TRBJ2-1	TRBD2	TGTGCCAGCAGCCATAACCCAACTAGCGGGAGCTATGAGCAGTTCTTC	CASSHNPTSGSYEQFF
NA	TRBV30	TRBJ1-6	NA	TGTGCCTGGAGTTACACTCAAACTAATCCACCCCTCCACTTT	CAWSYTQTNPPLHF
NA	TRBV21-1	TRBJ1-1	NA	TGTGCCAGCAGCAAACGACCCGGGACAGGGGGCTGTGCTTTCTTT	CASSKRPGTGGCAFF
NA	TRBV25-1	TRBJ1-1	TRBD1	TGTGCCAGCAGTTCTCCCGGGACAGGGGTTTGGGCGAACACTGAAGCTTTCTTT	CASSSPGTGVWANTEAFF
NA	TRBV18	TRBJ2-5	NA	TGTGCCAGCTCACCACGGAACAGGGCACAAGAGACCCAGTACTTC	CASSPRNRAQETQYF
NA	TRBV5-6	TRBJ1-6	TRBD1	TGTGCCAGCAGCGCAACGGACAGGGGTAGATCACCCCTCCACTTT	CASSATDRGRSPLHF
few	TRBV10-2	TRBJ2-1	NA	TGCGCCAGCAGTGAGTCGAATATCGGTGAGCAGTTCTTC	CASSESNIGEQFF
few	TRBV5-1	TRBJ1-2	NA	TGCGCCAGCAGCTTCGGGGAGGCGAGAGGCTATGGCTACACCTTC	CASSFGEARGYGYTF
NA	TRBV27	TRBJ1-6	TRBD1	TGTGCCAGCAGCCAGGGGGCAAAATCACCCCTCCACTTT	CASSQGAKSPLHF
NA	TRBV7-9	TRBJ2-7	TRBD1	TGTGCCAGCAGCTTAGCTACGGGACAGGGGGCCTACGAGCAGTACTTC	CASSLATGQGAYEQYF
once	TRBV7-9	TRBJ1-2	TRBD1	TGTGCCAGCAGGCGATCGGGACAGGCTGGCTACACCTTC	CASRRSGQAGYTF
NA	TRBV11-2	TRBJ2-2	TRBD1	TGTGCCAGCAGCTTGGGGACAGGGGTCTCAGAATGGGAGCTGTTTTTT	CASSLGTGVSEWELFF
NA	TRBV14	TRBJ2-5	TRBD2	TGTGCCAGCAGCCTGAAACCTAGCGGGAGAGAGACCCAGTACTTC	CASSLKPSGRETQYF
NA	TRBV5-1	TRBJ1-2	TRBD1	TGCGCCAGCAGCGTATCACAGGGGGAAGGCTATGGCTACACCTTC	CASSVSQGEGYGYTF
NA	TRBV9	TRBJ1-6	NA	TGTGCCAGCAGCGTAGGACAGCATAATTCACCCCTCCACTTT	CASSVGQHNSPLHF
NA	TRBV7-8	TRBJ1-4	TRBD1	TGTGCCAGCAGCCCCCTAGGGGGCTTGAGGGAAAAACTGTTTTTT	CASSPLGGLREKLFF
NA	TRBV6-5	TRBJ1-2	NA	TGTGCCAGCAGCACCCCCCGGGGATTCAACTATGGCTACACCTTC	CASSTPRGFNYGYTF
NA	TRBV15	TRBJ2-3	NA	TGTGCCACCAGCAGACGAAAGGGACTTAGCACAGATACGCAGTATTTT	CATSRRKGLSTDTQYF